One and the same sample provided the 23 T cell receptor beta chains below, sequenced in a study of cytomegalovirus exposure and HLA in healthy donors. Both 60 Vbeta primers and 13 Jbeta primers went into the PCR. The data were produced by immunoSEQ multiplex PCR, yet TCRdb's version contains in-frame clones alone and is incomplete. This sample has over 65,000 clones, with over 70% found just once. Material for sequencing was PBMCs. These receptors originate from a man aged 55 to 70 in good health and CMV-seropositive.

This chain connects TRBV5-5 to TRBJ1-1; 8 positions agree with TRBD1. The ends lost 5 bases at V and 1 base at J; junction bases unmatched: 4. Germline-derived CDR1 and CDR2 are SGHKS and YYEKEE (reference sequence). This CDR3 is built from 14 residues. In nucleotides, the CDR3 is TGTGCCAGCAGTTGGACAGGGTGGAACACTGAAGCTTTCTTT. Encoded protein: CASSWTGWNTEAFF.

This clone has a single count. V is TRBV11-3 and J is TRBJ1-1, with a possible D match to TRBD1 (5 bases). Germline CDR1 SGHNT, CDR2 YENEEA. The length of the CDR3 is 15 residues. Trimming took off 2 bases at V and 4 bases at J, with 14 bases between the two ends. The DNA of the CDR3 is TGTGCCAGCAGCTTACCGTTGGGGGGGGGCACTGAAGCTTTCTTT. Translating gives CASSLPLGGGTEAFF.

This CDR3 reads CASSKADSYNEQFF. CDR3 DNA sequence: TGCGCCAGCAGCAAGGCGGACTCCTACAATGAGCAGTTCTTC. V gene TRBV5-1 combines with J gene TRBJ2-1; D not resolved. The germline V gene has CDR1 SGHRS and CDR2 YFSETQ. The CDR3 consists of 14 residues. Between the trimmed V and J ends, which lost 4 bases and 0 bases, there was a span of 8 bases.

V is TRBV11-2 and J is TRBJ2-1; D not resolved. The CDR3 is 13 amino acids. Germline values: CDR1 SGHAT, CDR2 FQNNGV. V lost 5 bases to trimming and J lost 3 bases, with 8 bases between them. The CDR3 DNA sequence: TGTGCCAGCAGCCCAAGCAACTACAATGAGCAGTTCTTC. Residues: CASSPSNYNEQFF.

In this sample, this clone turned up once. The chain links TRBV6-5 to TRBJ2-5; 7 nucleotides line up with TRBD1. Near its end, the DNA agrees better with TRBJ2-7, so the J call may be wrong. Germline assignment: CDR1 MNHEY and CDR2 SVGAGI. The CDR3 has 15 amino acids. The CDR3 reads CASRLTGTDIAEQYF. The CDR3 DNA follows: TGTGCCAGCAGACTCACCGGGACAGACATCGCCGAGCAGTACTTC.

The rearrangement joins TRBV7-9 to TRBJ2-5, with 15 bases matching TRBD2. The CDR3 has 16 amino acids. Unmatched junction bases numbered 5, after V lost 5 bases and J lost 4 bases. Germline V gene lookup returns CDR1 SEHNR and CDR2 FQNEAQ (reference sequence). CDR3 sequence reads: CASSPGLAGGVETQYF. The CDR3 coding sequence is TGTGCCAGCAGCCCCGGACTAGCGGGGGGGGTAGAGACCCAGTACTTC.

V is TRBV10-1 and J is TRBJ2-7; 7 bases are a match to TRBD2. The CDR3 spans 14 residues. J lost 5 bases, V lost 0 bases, and 4 bases had no gene match. Germline CDR1 is WNHNN and CDR2 is SYGVQD (reference sequence). The CDR3 loop reads CASSESAGQDEQYF. The CDR3 coding sequence is TGCGCCAGCAGTGAGTCAGCGGGGCAGGACGAGCAGTACTTC.

The J gene is TRBJ1-3, the V gene TRBV6-1; D gene ambiguous. The CDR3 length is 13 residues. The germline V gene encodes CDR1 MNHNS and CDR2 SASEGT. Trimming cost V 7 bases and J 4 bases, with 11 bases left between them. CDR3 residues: CASNPGRGNTIYF. The CDR3, as DNA: TGTGCCAGCAACCCAGGAAGAGGAAACACCATATATTTT.

This rearrangement joins TRBV5-1 to TRBJ2-7; 10 bases line up with TRBD2. The V and J ends lost 5 bases and 0 bases, in that order; junction bases with no gene match: 2. The germline V gene has CDR1 SGHRS and CDR2 YFSETQ. The length of the CDR3 is 14 residues. DNA for the CDR3: TGCGCCAGCAGTTCTAGCGGGAGCTCCTACGAGCAGTACTTC. Its translation is CASSSSGSSYEQYF. Using reference TRBV5-1 and TRBJ2-7 for the parts outside the CDR3, the full variable domain is KAGVTQTPRYLIKTRGQQVTLSCSPISGHRSVSWYQQTPGQGLQFLFEYFSETQRNKGNFPGRFSGRQFSNSRSEMNVSTLELGDSALYLCASSSSGSSYEQYFGPGTRLTVT.

This rearrangement joins TRBV7-6 to TRBJ2-2; maybe TRBD1 (6 bases). Trimming left V 5 bases short and J 4 bases short, with 17 bases between. The CDR3 runs to 16 residues. Per germline, CDR1 SGHVS and CDR2 FNYEAQ. The CDR3 loop is CASSPPLYRVTGELFF. The DNA for the CDR3 is TGTGCCAGCAGCCCACCCCTTTACAGGGTCACCGGGGAGCTGTTTTTT.

This sequence joins TRBV4-2 and TRBJ2-5; 11 nucleotides align to TRBD2. This CDR3 region has 17 residues. Germline lookup yields CDR1 LGHNA and CDR2 YNFKEQ. V shed 0 bases, J shed 1 base, and the junction held 4 bases outside the gene matches. This CDR3 reads CASSQEPSGGPQETQYF. Written as DNA, the CDR3 is TGTGCCAGCAGCCAAGAACCTAGCGGGGGGCCCCAAGAGACCCAGTACTTC.

The chain carries TRBV6-1 and TRBJ2-1, with D perhaps TRBD2 (5 bases). The length of the CDR3 is 12 residues. Germline V gene lookup returns CDR1 MNHNS and CDR2 SASEGT. V was trimmed by 5 bases and J by 10 bases, leaving 12 bases between them. The CDR3 DNA follows: TGTGCCAGCAGTCAACTAGGAGGCGAGCAGTTCTTC. It is translated as CASSQLGGEQFF.

The chain recombines TRBV15 with TRBJ1-1; D call uncertain. The germline gives CDR1 LNHNV, CDR2 YYDKDF (reference sequence). Trimming removed 4 bases at V and 1 base at J, with 10 bases between. The CDR3 sequence is 14 residues long. The CDR3 nucleotides are TGTGCCACCAGCACCAAGCGGGGGAACACTGAAGCTTTCTTT. This codes for CATSTKRGNTEAFF.

The V gene is TRBV27, the J gene TRBJ2-5; D is perhaps TRBD1 (6 bases). The J call may not be correct, given that the DNA end is closer to TRBJ2-7. Germline V gives CDR1 MNHEY, CDR2 SMNVEV (reference sequence). This CDR3 has 14 amino acids. This CDR3 reads CASSSGDTSYEQYF. The CDR3 nucleotides are TGTGCCAGCAGTTCCGGGGACACCTCCTACGAGCAGTACTTC.

V gene TRBV5-1 combines with J gene TRBJ2-6; 10 nucleotides line up with TRBD1. Looked up from germline, CDR1 is SGHRS and CDR2 is YFSETQ. V lost 1 base and J lost 2; bases outside the gene matches: 3. The CDR3 contains 17 residues. CDR3 nucleotide sequence: TGCGCCAGCAGCTTGATAGGACAGGGGGCTGGGGCCAACGTCCTGACTTTC. Its protein product is CASSLIGQGAGANVLTF.

This rearrangement joins TRBV6-5 to TRBJ1-1, with 7 bases identical to TRBD1. V gave up 5 bases and J gave up 4 bases; unmatched junction bases: 10. Germline V gene data show CDR1 as MNHEY and CDR2 as SVGAGI. CDR3 length: 15 amino acids. The CDR3 coding sequence is TGTGCCAGCAGTGGGGACAGAGGAAGGGGCACTGAAGCTTTCTTT. Its protein product is CASSGDRGRGTEAFF.

This sequence joins TRBV5-1 and TRBJ2-2; D gene unclear. Germline values: CDR1 SGHRS, CDR2 YFSETQ. Trimming shortened V by 0 bases and J by 6 bases, and 15 bases separated the two germline ends. The CDR3 consists of 16 residues. The CDR3 DNA reads TGCGCCAGCAGCTTGGATCCTGGGCGCGTCTCCGGGGAGCTGTTTTTT. Protein: CASSLDPGRVSGELFF.

The chain is built from TRBV28 and TRBJ2-2; D might be TRBD1 (6 bases). V lost 2 bases to trimming and J lost 5 bases, with 9 bases between them. The CDR3 extends over 14 amino acids. Germline loops: CDR1 MDHEN, CDR2 SYDVKM. This chain's CDR3 is CASSLGGPTGELFF. The CDR3 region has the DNA TGTGCCAGCAGTTTAGGGGGCCCGACCGGGGAGCTGTTTTTT.

This rearrangement joins TRBV7-9 to TRBJ2-2; possible D gene TRBD1, 6 bases. V lost 0 bases to trimming and J lost 7 bases, with 12 bases between them. CDR3 length equals 15 residues. Germline-derived CDR1 and CDR2 are SEHNR and FQNEAQ (reference sequence). The CDR3 DNA reads TGTGCCAGCAGCTTAGCTACAGGGACGAGCGGGGAGCTGTTTTTT. This codes for CASSLATGTSGELFF.

The chain is built from TRBV27 and TRBJ2-1; D may be TRBD1 (6 bases). The CDR3 is 14 amino acids. CDR1 is MNHEY and CDR2 is SMNVEV in the germline V gene (reference sequence). V lost 2 bases and J lost 7, with 12 bases in between. Written as DNA, the CDR3 is TGTGCCAGCAGTTTAGCCAGGGGTCCGAATGAGCAGTTCTTC. It codes for CASSLARGPNEQFF.

The chain recombines TRBV29-1 with TRBJ2-1; a possible D gene is TRBD2 (7 bases). V was trimmed by 3 bases and J by 10 bases, leaving 16 bases between them. The CDR3 has 13 amino acids. The V gene's germline CDR1 is SQVTM and CDR2 ANQGSEA. The chain's CDR3 is CSVDMGGGQEQFF. CDR3 DNA sequence: TGCAGCGTTGATATGGGGGGGGGCCAGGAGCAGTTCTTC.

The table lists this clone with a count of one. The chain is built from TRBV5-5 and TRBJ2-7; D unresolved. The germline V gene encodes CDR1 SGHKS and CDR2 YYEKEE (reference sequence). V was pared by 0 bases and J by 0 bases, with 10 bases between. The CDR3 runs to 15 residues. The CDR3 region is CASSLEIRSSYEQYF. The CDR3 DNA reads as TGTGCCAGCAGCTTGGAAATCCGGAGCTCCTACGAGCAGTACTTC.

About this clone: Other DNA sequences in this specimen translate into the identical CDR3. V usage is TRBV5-1 and J usage is TRBJ2-1; weak D call: TRBD2 (5 bases). Trimming took 4 bases from V and 0 from J, leaving 8 bases between them. In germline, CDR1 is SGHRS, CDR2 YFSETQ. This CDR3 is built from 14 residues. CDR3 nucleotides: TGCGCCAGCAGCCTGGGAGACTCCTACAATGAGCAGTTCTTC. Translation: CASSLGDSYNEQFF. Variable domain in full (rest from reference TRBV5-1 and TRBJ2-1): KAGVTQTPRYLIKTRGQQVTLSCSPISGHRSVSWYQQTPGQGLQFLFEYFSETQRNKGNFPGRFSGRQFSNSRSEMNVSTLELGDSALYLCASSLGDSYNEQFFGPGTRLTVL.